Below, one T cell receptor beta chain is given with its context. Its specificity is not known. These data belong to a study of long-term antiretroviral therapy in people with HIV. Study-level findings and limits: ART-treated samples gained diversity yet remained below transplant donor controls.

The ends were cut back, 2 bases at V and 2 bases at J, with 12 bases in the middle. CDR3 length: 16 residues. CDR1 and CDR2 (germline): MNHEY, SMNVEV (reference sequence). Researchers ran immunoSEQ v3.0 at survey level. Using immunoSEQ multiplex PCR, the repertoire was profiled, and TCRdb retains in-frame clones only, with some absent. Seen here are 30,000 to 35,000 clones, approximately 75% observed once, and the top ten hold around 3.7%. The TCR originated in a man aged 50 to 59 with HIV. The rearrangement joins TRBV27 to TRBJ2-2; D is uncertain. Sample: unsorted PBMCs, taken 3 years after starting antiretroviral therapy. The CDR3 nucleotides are TGTGCCAGCAGTTTACGGTGGAGTAGTAACACCGGGGAGCTGTTTTTT. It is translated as CASSLRWSSNTGELFF.